The 29 T cell receptor beta chains reported below all come from one sample, sequenced in a study of OX40 agonist ivuxolimab in advanced cancers. Using immunoSEQ multiplex PCR, the repertoire was profiled, and TCRdb retains in-frame clones only, with some absent. The sample has fewer than 95,000 clones, about 86% seen once. The sample in question was CD4+ or CD8+ T cells sorted from blood, obtained in a trial of the OX40 agonist ivuxolimab. The receptors stem from an adult with an advanced solid tumor such as melanoma, head and neck, liver or kidney cancer.

The V call is TRBV4-2, the J call TRBJ2-3; possible D gene TRBD2, 5 bases. CDR3 length: 13 amino acids. Looked up from germline, CDR1 is LGHNA and CDR2 is YNFKEQ. Trimming stripped 7 bases from V and 2 bases from J, with 10 bases between. The CDR3 region has the DNA TGTGCCAGCAATTCCGGGGACACAGATACGCAGTATTTT. Its protein is CASNSGDTDTQYF.

The rearrangement links TRBV6-1 to TRBJ2-7, with TRBD2 identical over 12 bases. V shed 8 bases and J 0 bases; nucleotides not matched to a gene: 2. CDR3 size: 14 residues. From germline, CDR1 is MNHNS and CDR2 SASEGT. CDR3 amino acids: CASLAGGNSYEQYV. The DNA of the CDR3 is TGTGCCAGCCTAGCGGGGGGGAACTCCTACGAGCAGTACGTC.

This chain uses TRBV28 with TRBJ1-1; D unclear. Trimming removed 5 bases from V and 5 bases from J, with 18 bases in between. CDR1 is MDHEN and CDR2 is SYDVKM in the germline V gene. The CDR3 extends over 15 amino acids. The CDR3 is CASSPPDGEVTEAFF. The CDR3 DNA follows: TGTGCCAGCAGTCCACCTGACGGGGAGGTGACTGAAGCTTTCTTT.

The chain carries TRBV7-9 and TRBJ2-7, with a weak D call TRBD1 (5 bases). The CDR3 is made up of 13 amino acids. In germline, CDR1 is SEHNR, CDR2 FQNEAQ (reference sequence). The CDR3 sequence: CASSLRSADTLIV. The CDR3, as DNA: TGTGCCAGCAGCTTAAGGTCTGCGGACACTCTCATTGTC.

J is TRBJ2-2 and V is TRBV2; perhaps TRBD1 as D (6 bases). The CDR3 consists of 14 residues. V was trimmed by 3 bases and J by 7 bases, leaving 12 bases between them. Germline assignment: CDR1 SNHLY and CDR2 FYNNEI. Written as DNA, the CDR3 is TGTGCCAGCAGTGAGGTCAGGGGTAGCGGGGAGCTGTTTTTT. Amino acids: CASSEVRGSGELFF. Complete variable domain (other parts from reference TRBV2 and TRBJ2-2): EPEVTQTPSHQVTQMGQEVILRCVPISNHLYFYWYRQILGQKVEFLVSFYNNEISEKSEIFDDQFSVERPDGSNFTLKIRSTKLEDSAMYFCASSEVRGSGELFFGEGSRLTVL.

V usage is TRBV28 and J usage is TRBJ1-3; no definite D call. The CDR3 length is 14 residues. V shed 8 bases and J shed 4 bases, with 15 bases lying between them. The germline V gene encodes CDR1 MDHEN and CDR2 SYDVKM. CDR3 bases: TGTGCCAGCGGCGCCCCGCCGTGGGGAAACACCATATATTTT. It yields the protein CASGAPPWGNTIYF.

This chain uses TRBV28 with TRBJ1-6; D is ambiguous. V lost 6 bases to trimming and J lost 9 bases, with 15 bases between them. This CDR3 has 14 amino acids. From germline, CDR1 is MDHEN and CDR2 SYDVKM. The CDR3 here is CASSLGGDGSPLHF. The CDR3 DNA reads TGTGCCAGCAGCCTGGGTGGAGACGGTTCACCCCTCCACTTT. Full variable domain (outside the CDR3, taken from reference TRBV28 and TRBJ1-6): DVKVTQSSRYLVKRTGEKVFLECVQDMDHENMFWYRQDPGLGLRLIYFSYDVKMKEKGDIPEGYSVSREKKERFSLILESASTNQTSMYLCASSLGGDGSPLHFGNGTRLTVT.

This clone showed up just once. The rearrangement links TRBV6-5 to TRBJ2-7; 7 nucleotides match TRBD2. Germline-derived CDR1 and CDR2 are MNHEY and SVGAGI. The V gene end was trimmed by 5 bases and the J gene end by 2 bases; junction bases not matched to a gene: 9. This CDR3 is built from 15 residues. The CDR3 sequence is CASSRSTGLTYEQYF. The CDR3 DNA follows: TGTGCCAGCAGTAGAAGCACGGGACTAACCTACGAGCAGTACTTC.

This chain uses TRBV5-1 with TRBJ2-1; D may be TRBD1 or TRBD2 (5 bases each). Trimming cost V 5 bases and J 5 bases, with 20 bases left between them. Germline V lookup: CDR1 SGHRS, CDR2 YFSETQ. CDR3 length equals 16 residues. This CDR3 reads CASRLAGTGVHNEQFF. CDR3 DNA: TGCGCCAGCAGGCTGGCCGGGACGGGCGTCCACAATGAGCAGTTCTTC.

This chain joins TRBV19 and TRBJ1-6; 9 nucleotides align to TRBD1. Germline V gene data show CDR1 as LNHDA and CDR2 as SQIVND (reference sequence). This CDR3 is built from 15 residues. Losses at the gene ends were 3 bases for V and 13 bases for J; bases not matched to a gene: 10. As DNA, the CDR3 is TGTGCCAGTAGTATCCGGACAGGGGCCCCCTCGCCCCTCCACTTT. Protein sequence: CASSIRTGAPSPLHF.

The chain couples TRBV9 to TRBJ2-3, with TRBD2 identical over 11 bases. The J segment lost 6 bases and the V segment lost 0 bases, leaving 6 bases of the junction unmatched. The CDR3 covers 16 residues. Germline CDR1 and CDR2: SGDLS and YYNGEE. The CDR3 sequence is CASSVGSSGGDDTQYF. The CDR3 DNA reads TGTGCCAGCAGCGTAGGTAGTAGCGGGGGGGACGATACGCAGTATTTT.

V is TRBV19 and J is TRBJ1-1, with a tentative D call TRBD1 (5 bases). Germline V gives CDR1 LNHDA, CDR2 SQIVND (reference sequence). V was pared by 1 base and J by 11 bases, with 17 bases between. The CDR3 totals 14 residues. The CDR3 DNA follows: TGTGCCAGTAGTATAGGAGGGACCTTTTTTGGGGCTTTCTTT. Encoded protein: CASSIGGTFFGAFF.

The V gene is TRBV7-2, the J gene TRBJ1-4; 8 bases are a match to TRBD1. The CDR3 runs to 16 residues. Per germline, CDR1 SGHTA and CDR2 FQGNSA. J was trimmed by 6 bases and V by 4 bases; bases with no gene match: 10. CDR3 amino acids: CASSSPGQGPYEKLFF. In DNA, the CDR3 is TGTGCCAGCAGCTCACCTGGACAGGGACCCTATGAAAAACTGTTTTTT.

The table lists this clone with a count of one. The J gene is TRBJ2-2, the V gene TRBV2; tentative D call: TRBD2 (7 bases). Germline V gene lookup returns CDR1 SNHLY and CDR2 FYNNEI. This CDR3 region has 15 residues. V dropped 2 bases and J dropped 7 bases, with 14 bases sitting between them. The CDR3 sequence: CASSEPWGGGGELFF. In DNA form, the CDR3 reads TGTGCCAGCAGTGAACCCTGGGGGGGCGGCGGGGAGCTGTTTTTT.

V usage is TRBV7-9 and J usage is TRBJ2-5, with D perhaps assigned TRBD1 or TRBD2 (5 bases each). Per germline, CDR1 SEHNR and CDR2 FQNEAQ (reference sequence). CDR3 length equals 16 residues. V dropped 5 bases and J dropped 2 bases, with 18 bases sitting between them. The CDR3 reads CASSPLTGAEQETQYF. The CDR3 DNA reads TGTGCCAGCAGCCCCCTGACCGGGGCAGAACAAGAGACCCAGTACTTC. The full variable domain, completed using reference TRBV7-9 and TRBJ2-5, is DTGVSQNPRHKITKRGQNVTFRCDPISEHNRLYWYRQTLGQGPEFLTYFQNEAQLEKSRLLSDRFSAERPKGSFSTLEIQRTEQGDSAMYLCASSPLTGAEQETQYFGPGTRLLVL.

This clone has only one observation. This chain joins TRBV6-5 and TRBJ1-2; D may be TRBD1 (5 bases). This CDR3 comprises 13 residues. Trimming stripped 10 bases from V and 3 bases from J, with 15 bases between. The germline V gene has CDR1 MNHEY and CDR2 SVGAGI. CDR3: CATAQGRDYGYTF. In DNA, the CDR3 is TGTGCCACAGCCCAGGGACGGGACTATGGCTACACCTTC.

The chain joins TRBV5-1 to TRBJ2-3; no clear D gene. The CDR3 consists of 13 residues. Per germline, CDR1 SGHRS and CDR2 YFSETQ. The V end lost 7 bases, the J end lost 5 bases, and 14 bases lay between the germline ends. CDR3 DNA: TGCGCCAGCGCTCACCCCACTGAAGATACGCAGTATTTT. Its protein product is CASAHPTEDTQYF.

The chain uses TRBV7-9 and TRBJ1-1; D is perhaps TRBD1 (6 bases). The CDR3 runs to 12 residues. The V and J ends lost 5 bases and 8 bases respectively, with 12 bases between them. The V gene's germline CDR1 is SEHNR and CDR2 FQNEAQ (reference sequence). CDR3 region: CASSLGAGEAFF. In DNA form, the CDR3 reads TGTGCCAGCAGCCTGGGGGCAGGAGAAGCTTTCTTT.

The chain couples TRBV19 to TRBJ1-5, with TRBD1 identical over 8 bases. Germline V gene data show CDR1 as LNHDA and CDR2 as SQIVND (reference sequence). J lost 11 bases, V lost 4 bases, and 10 bases had no gene match. The CDR3 runs to 14 residues. CDR3 sequence (DNA): TGTGCCAGTAGTACGGACAGGGAGATCCAGGCCCAGCATTTT. This translates into CASSTDREIQAQHF. Variable domain in full (rest from reference TRBV19 and TRBJ1-5): DGGITQSPKYLFRKEGQNVTLSCEQNLNHDAMYWYRQDPGQGLRLIYYSQIVNDFQKGDIAEGYSVSREKKESFPLTVTSAQKNPTAFYLCASSTDREIQAQHFGDGTRLSIL.

The chain employs TRBV27 and TRBJ2-3; D ambiguous. The ends were cut back, 2 bases at V and 0 bases at J, with 9 bases in the middle. CDR1 is MNHEY, CDR2 SMNVEV, per germline (reference sequence). This CDR3 is built from 15 residues. CDR3 sequence (DNA): TGTGCCAGCAGTTTAGGGTTGACTAGCACAGATACGCAGTATTTT. Protein product: CASSLGLTSTDTQYF.

This clone was recorded only once. The rearrangement uses TRBV7-2 and TRBJ1-2; D possibly corresponds to TRBD1 (5 bases). V was trimmed by 3 bases and J by 5 bases, leaving 19 bases between them. The CDR3 sequence is 16 residues long. The germline V gene has CDR1 SGHTA and CDR2 FQGNSA. The CDR3 sequence: CASSLPTVHPLYGYTF. In DNA form, the CDR3 reads TGTGCCAGCAGCTTGCCGACAGTGCATCCCCTTTATGGCTACACCTTC.

The chain joins TRBV7-8 to TRBJ1-5; D is unresolved. This CDR3 is 14 amino acids long. Germline V CDR1 and CDR2: SGHVS, FQNEAQ. Trimming removed 5 bases at V and 4 bases at J, with 12 bases between. The CDR3 sequence: CASSPTRGNQPQHF. CDR3 sequence (DNA): TGTGCCAGCAGCCCCACGAGAGGAAATCAGCCCCAGCATTTT.

This chain uses TRBV11-3 with TRBJ2-1, with a possible D match to TRBD2 (6 bases). Trimming took off 4 bases at V and 2 bases at J, with 9 bases between the two ends. CDR1 and CDR2 (germline): SGHNT, YENEEA. The CDR3 has 14 amino acids. The CDR3 sequence: CASSSGTPYNEQFF. The CDR3 nucleotides are TGTGCCAGCAGCTCTGGGACTCCCTACAATGAGCAGTTCTTC.

This clone was picked up a small number of times. V usage is TRBV19 and J usage is TRBJ2-5; D ambiguous. Trimming shortened V by 2 bases and J by 0 bases, and 7 bases separated the two germline ends. Germline-derived CDR1 and CDR2 are LNHDA and SQIVND (reference sequence). The CDR3 is 14 amino acids. CDR3 sequence: CASSIPAYQETQYF. The CDR3 region has the DNA TGTGCCAGTAGTATACCAGCATACCAAGAGACCCAGTACTTC.

This clone occurred a few times. The rearrangement links TRBV5-8 to TRBJ2-5, with D perhaps assigned TRBD1 or TRBD2 (5 bases each). V was trimmed by 2 bases and J by 5 bases, leaving 13 bases between them. Germline V gene sequence: CDR1 SGHTS, CDR2 YDEGEE. The CDR3 runs to 14 residues. Here the CDR3 DNA reads TGTGCCAGCAGCTTTGGGGGAGTTAGGGAGACCCAGTACTTC. It is translated as CASSFGGVRETQYF. The full variable domain, with the rest looked up from reference TRBV5-8 and TRBJ2-5, is EAGVTQSPTHLIKTRGQQATLRCSPISGHTSVYWYQQALGLGLQFLLWYDEGEERNRGNFPPRFSGRQFPNYSSELNVNALELEDSALYLCASSFGGVRETQYFGPGTRLLVL.

The chain joins TRBV27 to TRBJ1-6; TRBD1 agrees at 8 bases. The ends lost 1 base at V and 6 bases at J; junction bases unmatched: 5. The CDR3 is made up of 16 amino acids. The germline V gene has CDR1 MNHEY and CDR2 SMNVEV (reference sequence). The DNA of the CDR3 is TGTGCCAGCAGTTTATTGTCTACAGGGGGTAATTCACCCCTCCACTTT. This translates into CASSLLSTGGNSPLHF.

V usage is TRBV7-9 and J usage is TRBJ2-5; 7 positions agree with TRBD1. The CDR3 is made up of 13 amino acids. CDR1 is SEHNR and CDR2 is FQNEAQ in the germline V gene (reference sequence). V lost 6 bases and J lost 1; bases outside the gene matches: 2. CDR3 loop: CASSGTAQETQYF. In DNA, the CDR3 is TGTGCCAGCAGTGGGACAGCCCAAGAGACCCAGTACTTC.

This chain uses TRBV18 with TRBJ1-1; no clear D gene. The ends were cut back, 3 bases at V and 0 bases at J, with 5 bases in the middle. Germline V CDR1 and CDR2: KGHSH, LQKENI. This CDR3 comprises 13 residues. CDR3 nucleotide sequence: TGTGCCAGCTCACCGTTCCTGAACACTGAAGCTTTCTTT. It translates to CASSPFLNTEAFF. The entire variable domain, with the rest obtained from reference TRBV18 and TRBJ1-1, is as follows: NAGVMQNPRHLVRRRGQEARLRCSPMKGHSHVYWYRQLPEEGLKFMVYLQKENIIDESGMPKERFSAEFPKEGPSILRIQQVVRGDSAAYFCASSPFLNTEAFFGQGTRLTVV.

The chain couples TRBV6-1 to TRBJ1-5, with D possibly matching TRBD1 (5 bases). CDR3 length: 13 amino acids. The ends were cut back, 2 bases at V and 9 bases at J, with 11 bases in the middle. Germline CDR1 is MNHNS and CDR2 is SASEGT. The DNA of the CDR3 is TGTGCCAGCAGTGAAACGGACACGTGGCCCCAGCATTTT. It is translated as CASSETDTWPQHF.